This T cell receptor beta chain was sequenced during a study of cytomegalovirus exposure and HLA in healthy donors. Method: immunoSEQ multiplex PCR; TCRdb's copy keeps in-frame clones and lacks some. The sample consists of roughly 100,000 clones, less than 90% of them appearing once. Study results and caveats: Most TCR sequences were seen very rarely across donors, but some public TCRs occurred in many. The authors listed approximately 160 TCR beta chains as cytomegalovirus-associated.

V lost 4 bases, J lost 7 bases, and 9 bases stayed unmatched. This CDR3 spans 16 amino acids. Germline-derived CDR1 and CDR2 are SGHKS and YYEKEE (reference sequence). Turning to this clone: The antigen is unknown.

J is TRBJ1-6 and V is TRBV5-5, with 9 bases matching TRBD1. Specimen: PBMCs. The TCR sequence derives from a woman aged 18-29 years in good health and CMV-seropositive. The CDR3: CASSAGTGSQNSPLHF. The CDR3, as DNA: TGTGCCAGCAGCGCCGGGACAGGGTCACAAAATTCACCCCTCCACTTT.